The sequence of this TCR beta chain was determined in a study of pediatric ulcerative colitis. One to two pinch biopsies were taken from the rectum during colonoscopy. Control subjects, colonoscoped for suspected IBD, had macroscopically and histologically normal endoscopy. A remark on this clone: What it recognizes is unknown.

Each sample received Survey-level depth of up to 500,000 reads. Method: immunoSEQ multiplex PCR; TCRdb's copy keeps in-frame clones and lacks some. The sample has about 11,000 clones, 80% to 90% seen once. V lost 5 bases, J lost 0 bases, and 7 bases lay in between. The CDR3 totals 14 residues. The germline V gene has CDR1 MNHNY and CDR2 SVGAGI (reference sequence). Study-level findings and limits: Rectal pinch biopsies may include blood-derived T cells. Blood-rectal clonal overlap within each person was significantly higher in ulcerative colitis patients than controls.

The gene calls are TRBV6-6 and TRBJ1-4; no definite D call. The source is a girl between 5 and 17 years old who was a control in a study of pediatric ulcerative colitis. What was sequenced was gut tissue. The chain's CDR3 is CASSRTATNEKLFF. The CDR3 bases are TGTGCCAGCAGTCGGACCGCAACTAATGAAAAACTGTTTTTT.